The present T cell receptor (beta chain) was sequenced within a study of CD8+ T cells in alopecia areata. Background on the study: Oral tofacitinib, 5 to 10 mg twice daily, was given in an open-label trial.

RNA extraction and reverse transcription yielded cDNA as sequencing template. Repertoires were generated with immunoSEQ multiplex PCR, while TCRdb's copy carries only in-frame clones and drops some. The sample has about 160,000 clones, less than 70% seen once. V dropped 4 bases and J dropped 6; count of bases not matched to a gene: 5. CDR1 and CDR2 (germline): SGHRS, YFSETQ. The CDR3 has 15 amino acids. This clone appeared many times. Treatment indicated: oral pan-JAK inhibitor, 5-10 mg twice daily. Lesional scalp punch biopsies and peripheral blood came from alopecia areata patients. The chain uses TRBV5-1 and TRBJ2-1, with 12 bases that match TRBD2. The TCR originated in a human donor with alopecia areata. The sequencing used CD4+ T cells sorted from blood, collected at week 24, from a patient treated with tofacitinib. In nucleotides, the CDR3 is TGCGCCAGCAGCCAACGGACTAGCGGGGCCAATGAGCAGTTCTTC. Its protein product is CASSQRTSGANEQFF.